The sequence of this TCR beta chain was determined in a study of T-cell memory formation after mild COVID-19. As to this clonotype: Antigen unknown.

The germline V gene has CDR1 SGHVS and CDR2 FQNEAQ. The CDR3 consists of 15 residues. V was shortened by 3 bases and J by 0 bases, with 10 bases between the two germline ends. Each CDR3 protein gets one entry after TCRdb re-called the 5' RACE reads with MiXCR. The sample consists of 250,000 to 350,000 distinct CDR3 sequences, 15% of them appearing once. Findings and caveats of the study: Among CD4+ contracting clones, most were CM and EM, and CD8+ ones EMRA.

The TCR was taken from a man in his late teens or twenties who had mild COVID-19 (a few samples of this study predate the infection). Cell type and time point are not known. The sequenced sample was PBMCs or a T cell subset sorted from them (not recorded which). The rearrangement uses TRBV7-8 and TRBJ2-3, with D unresolved. The CDR3 sequence is CASSFYSESTDTQYF. The DNA for the CDR3 is TGTGCCAGCAGCTTTTACTCAGAAAGCACAGATACGCAGTATTTT.